Listed below are T cell receptor beta chains from one sample, sequenced in a study of T cells in Graves' hyperthyroidism and ophthalmopathy. TCRdb used MiXCR to reprocess the multiplex PCR reads, holding one entry per CDR3 protein. This sample has 300,000 to 450,000 distinct CDR3 sequences; 15% to 19% occur once, and the top ten carry roughly a quarter. Sequenced input: blood. The receptor set was obtained from a woman younger than 35 with Graves' hyperthyroidism that later progressed to Graves' ophthalmopathy. CDR3s include the opening cysteine and the closing phenylalanine or tryptophan. Fields, in order: J gene, D gene, V gene, clone size, CDR3 protein, CDR3 DNA. D genes are given only for firm matches. The size of a clone is reported for some rows only, either as once, few or many, or as a class for expanded clones.

TRBJ2-2	TRBD2	TRBV4-2	NA	CASSPYTGTSATGELFF	TGTGCCAGCAGCCCTTATACCGGGACTAGCGCAACCGGGGAGCTGTTTTTT
TRBJ2-3	NA	TRBV4-1	few	CASSLPPQGKDTQYF	TGCGCCAGCAGCCTTCCACCCCAGGGGAAGGATACGCAGTATTTT
TRBJ2-7	NA	TRBV28	many	CASSFGTLYEQYF	TGTGCCAGCAGTTTTGGGACTCTCTACGAGCAGTACTTC
TRBJ2-3	TRBD2	TRBV13	NA	CASSFGLAGGVDTQYF	TGTGCCAGCAGCTTCGGACTAGCGGGAGGAGTAGATACGCAGTATTTT
TRBJ1-2	TRBD1	TRBV12-3/TRBV12-4	many	CASSLGQGAGYTF	TGTGCCAGCAGTTTAGGACAGGGAGCCGGCTACACCTTC
TRBJ2-7	TRBD2	TRBV6-2/TRBV6-3	many	CASSYGLAGGYEQYF	TGTGCCAGCAGTTACGGACTAGCGGGAGGCTACGAGCAGTACTTC
TRBJ2-7	NA	TRBV7-9	many	CASSLGRDEQYF	TGTGCCAGCAGCTTAGGCCGGGACGAGCAGTACTTC
TRBJ1-2	TRBD1	TRBV7-2	many	CASSQLGQENYGYTF	TGTGCCAGCAGCCAACTCGGACAGGAGAACTATGGCTACACCTTC
TRBJ2-7	NA	TRBV7-2	NA	CASSLEGDLSYEQYF	TGTGCCAGCAGCTTAGAGGGAGATCTCTCCTACGAGCAGTACTTC
TRBJ2-7	TRBD2	TRBV29-1	NA	CSAGLSHYEQYF	TGCAGCGCGGGACTATCCCACTACGAGCAGTACTTC
TRBJ2-5	TRBD2	TRBV6-1	NA	CASSDWGLAGPSKETQYF	TGTGCCAGCAGCGACTGGGGACTAGCGGGACCGTCCAAAGAGACCCAGTACTTC
TRBJ2-7	TRBD1	TRBV24-1	few	CATSDSGQGNTYEQYF	TGTGCCACCAGTGATTCGGGACAGGGGAATACCTACGAGCAGTACTTC
TRBJ1-5	TRBD1	TRBV2	many	CASSADRSAPSEPQHF	TGTGCCAGCAGCGCGGACAGGTCAGCTCCGAGTGAGCCCCAGCATTTT
TRBJ2-3	NA	TRBV29-1	many	CSVEGLHLEGDTQYF	TGCAGCGTTGAAGGTTTGCATCTAGAGGGAGATACGCAGTATTTT
TRBJ1-2	NA	TRBV29-1	few	CSVEGLGGSGGYTF	TGCAGCGTTGAAGGATTGGGGGGTAGTGGGGGCTACACCTTC
TRBJ2-7	TRBD2	TRBV20-1	few	CSATSGLAGRGLGEQYF	TGCAGTGCTACCTCGGGACTAGCGGGGAGGGGCTTGGGGGAGCAGTACTTC
TRBJ2-1	NA	TRBV6-2/TRBV6-3	many	CASSYSSFRGNEQFF	TGTGCCAGCAGTTACTCGAGTTTCCGGGGAAATGAGCAGTTCTTC
TRBJ1-4	NA	TRBV28	many	CASSLRNEKLFF	TGTGCCAGCAGTCTAAGGAATGAAAAACTGTTTTTT
TRBJ1-2	NA	TRBV25-1	NA	CASSESGRGEVGYTF	TGTGCCAGCAGTGAATCGGGCAGGGGTGAAGTGGGCTACACCTTC
TRBJ2-5	TRBD1	TRBV7-8	many	CASSLVGTGPIEAQYF	TGTGCCAGCAGCTTAGTCGGGACAGGCCCAATCGAGGCCCAGTACTTC
TRBJ2-7	NA	TRBV2	many	CASRSPPYEQYF	TGTGCCAGCAGAAGTCCGCCCTACGAGCAGTACTTC
TRBJ1-2	NA	TRBV12-3/TRBV12-4	many	CASSFQGTYGYTF	TGTGCCAGCAGTTTCCAGGGGACCTATGGCTACACCTTC
TRBJ2-5	TRBD1	TRBV24-1	few	CATSDPGSGQRTETQYF	TGTGCCACCAGTGACCCCGGGTCGGGACAGCGGACAGAGACCCAGTACTTC
TRBJ1-2	NA	TRBV6-1	NA	CASSLALGASYGYTF	TGTGCCAGCAGTCTTGCTTTAGGGGCGAGCTATGGCTACACCTTC
TRBJ2-5	TRBD2	TRBV4-1	NA	CASSQHLLAGVGAGVETQYF	TGCGCCAGCAGCCAACATCTACTAGCGGGAGTAGGGGCGGGGGTAGAGACCCAGTACTTC
TRBJ2-1	TRBD2	TRBV2	NA	CASTIAGNNEQFF	TGTGCCAGCACTATAGCGGGAAACAATGAGCAGTTCTTC
TRBJ2-1	NA	TRBV6-2/TRBV6-3	NA	CASTPRGLGNNEQFF	TGTGCCAGCACCCCCCGGGGGTTGGGGAACAATGAGCAGTTCTTC
TRBJ1-1	NA	TRBV5-1	few	CASREGDTNTEAFF	TGCGCCAGCAGAGAGGGGGATACGAACACTGAAGCTTTCTTT
TRBJ2-7	TRBD1	TRBV20-1	many	CSARVRTGSSYEQYF	TGCAGTGCTAGAGTGAGGACAGGGTCCTCCTACGAGCAGTACTTC
TRBJ2-7	NA	TRBV15	many	CATSRLAGTPSEQYF	TGTGCCACCAGCAGACTGGCCGGGACCCCCAGCGAGCAGTACTTC
TRBJ2-7	NA	TRBV27	NA	CASSLIGKTYERYF	TGTGCCAGCAGTTTAATAGGTAAAACCTACGAGCGGTACTTC
TRBJ2-1	TRBD2	TRBV6-2/TRBV6-3	many	CASSYSRSGRASYEQFF	TGTGCCAGCAGTTACTCACGGAGCGGGAGGGCCTCATATGAGCAGTTCTTC
TRBJ1-5	NA	TRBV6-1	few	CASMNNQPQHF	TGTGCCAGCATGAATAACCAGCCCCAGCATTTT
TRBJ2-1	TRBD2	TRBV20-1	once	CSAKGRAGDGTGTSGSNEQFF	TGCAGTGCTAAAGGGCGAGCGGGAGATGGCACCGGGACTAGCGGGAGCAATGAGCAGTTCTTC
TRBJ2-1	NA	TRBV10-2	NA	CASSESTFWDEQFF	TGCGCCAGCAGTGAGTCGACGTTTTGGGATGAGCAGTTCTTC
TRBJ2-7	TRBD1	TRBV5-1	NA	CASSWGQASEQYF	TGCGCCAGCAGCTGGGGACAGGCCTCCGAGCAGTACTTC
TRBJ1-2	TRBD1	TRBV7-9	few	CASRGSGQPNYGYTF	TGTGCCAGCAGGGGCTCGGGACAGCCTAACTATGGCTACACCTTC
TRBJ2-7	TRBD2	TRBV7-8	many	CATTHQAGGDGEQYF	TGTGCCACCACTCACCAAGCGGGAGGGGACGGCGAGCAGTACTTC
TRBJ2-1	TRBD2	TRBV24-1	few	CATSDPRTSGRAWSSYNEQFF	TGTGCCACCAGTGATCCCCGGACTAGCGGGAGGGCCTGGAGCTCCTACAATGAGCAGTTCTTC
TRBJ1-2	TRBD1	TRBV6-2/TRBV6-3	many	CASSYDVTGDGYTF	TGTGCCAGCAGTTACGACGTGACAGGGGATGGCTACACCTTC
TRBJ1-2	NA	TRBV7-2	many	CASSSRVPGGGYTF	TGTGCCAGCAGCTCACGGGTCCCCGGAGGTGGCTACACCTTC
TRBJ2-1	NA	TRBV7-9	many	CASSPLGNEQFF	TGTGCCAGCAGCCCTCTGGGCAATGAGCAGTTCTTC
TRBJ2-2	TRBD1	TRBV5-5	many	CASSLSTGIGGELFF	TGTGCCAGCAGCTTGTCGACAGGGATAGGCGGGGAGCTGTTTTTT
TRBJ2-3	NA	TRBV29-1	many	CSSSGTDTQYF	TGCAGCAGCTCAGGGACAGATACGCAGTATTTT
TRBJ2-5	NA	TRBV18	many	CASSNTILMETQYF	TGTGCCAGCTCAAACACCATTCTGATGGAGACCCAGTACTTC
TRBJ2-2	TRBD2	TRBV6-6	few	CASSYSYSGRAGELFF	TGTGCCAGCAGTTACTCGTACAGCGGGAGAGCCGGGGAGCTGTTTTTT
TRBJ2-7	TRBD2	TRBV28	many	CASYSGRAYEQYF	TGTGCCAGTTATAGCGGGAGGGCCTACGAGCAGTACTTC
TRBJ2-1	NA	TRBV7-3	many	CAGNEQFF	TGTGCCGGCAATGAGCAGTTCTTC
TRBJ1-4	TRBD1	TRBV28	few	CASSSYPGTGPELFF	TGTGCCAGCAGTTCTTATCCCGGGACAGGGCCAGAACTGTTTTTT
TRBJ2-5	TRBD2	TRBV24-1	few	CATSGLAQETQYF	TGTGCCACCAGTGGACTAGCCCAAGAGACCCAGTACTTC
TRBJ1-2	NA	TRBV5-1	NA	CASSQDLGLTGYGYTF	TGCGCCAGCAGCCAAGATCTAGGGCTGACGGGCTATGGCTACACCTTC
TRBJ2-6	NA	TRBV7-2	NA	CAGSLVSSYYSGANVLTF	TGTGCCGGCAGTTTAGTGTCTAGCTATTACTCTGGGGCCAACGTCCTGACTTTC
TRBJ2-3	TRBD1	TRBV28	once	CASSPGDRRVDTQYF	TGTGCCAGCAGTCCGGGGGACAGGAGGGTGGATACGCAGTATTTT